The present T cell receptor beta chain was sequenced within a study of post-analysis software for immune sequencing data. Study summary: Several disease courses (relapsing-remitting, secondary progressive and progressive-relapsing) of multiple sclerosis were included.

TCR beta cDNA libraries had unique molecular identifiers. The yield from roughly 1 to 10 million T cells was 500,000 or so cDNA molecules in total. TCRdb redid the calling of the PCR reads with MiXCR, one entry per CDR3 protein. The top ten clones hold 0.56% of a sample with roughly 730,000 distinct CDR3 sequences, about 32% of them seen once. Study conclusions and caveats: Compared against controls, patients with multiple sclerosis displayed significantly lower normalized Chao1 diversity. The five TRBV segments detected at higher frequency in patients than in controls included TRBV5-6, TRBV5-1 and TRBV20-1. Under F measure analysis, samples from one preparation batch co-clustered strongly.

The CDR3 contains 12 residues. V shed 3 bases and J shed 8 bases, with 10 bases lying between them. Concerning this clonotype itself: The antigen is not known.

The source is a girl aged 5-17 years with multiple sclerosis. The rearrangement links TRBV12-3 or TRBV12-4 to TRBJ1-2, with D uncertain. The sequencing sample was made of blood. This CDR3 reads CASSFSPGGYTF. CDR3 nucleotide sequence: TGTGCCAGCAGTTTTAGTCCCGGAGGCTACACCTTC.